The 3 T cell receptor beta chains reported below all come from one sample, sequenced in a study of Tregs in tolerant kidney transplant recipients (dated by TCRdb to between 2017 and 2020). The label giving this sample's time point can be read as: blood sample drawn before combined kidney and bone marrow transplant. The library was built by means of the immunoSEQ multiplex PCR assay. The clones in this table, taken by TCRdb from immuneACCESS, are in-frame only. Not every clone is retained; where verified, under half of the shortfall comes from an unresolved V gene, and the cause of the rest is unknown. Present in this sample are tens of thousands of clones, 80% to 95% of which were seen just once. Clones ranked in the top ten supply about 0.34% of the sample. The starting material was Tregs from blood, obtained before the transplant. The source is a human donor who received a combined kidney and bone marrow transplant.

The CDR3 DNA reads TGTGCCAGCAGGGGGACAGTAAGCTCCTACAATGAGCAGTTCTTC. It yields the protein CASRGTVSSYNEQFF. The chain joins TRBV27 to TRBJ2-1; 7 nucleotides line up with TRBD1. The CDR3 has 15 residues. The germline gives CDR1 MNHEY, CDR2 SMNVEV (reference sequence). Trimming cost V 6 bases and J 0 bases; bases outside gene matches: 5.

The chain has TRBV19 and TRBJ2-1; D unresolved. V gave up 1 base and J gave up 2 bases, with 6 bases separating them. The germline gives CDR1 LNHDA, CDR2 SQIVND (reference sequence). This CDR3 region has 14 residues. The CDR3, as DNA: TGTGCCAGTAGTATAGGGGAACCCTACAATGAGCAGTTCTTC. Protein: CASSIGEPYNEQFF.

The V gene is TRBV19, the J gene TRBJ2-5; D is undetermined. V was clipped by 3 bases and J by 5 bases, with 7 bases between them. This CDR3 comprises 12 residues. Germline lookup yields CDR1 LNHDA and CDR2 SQIVND (reference sequence). The CDR3 DNA reads as TGTGCCAGTAGTATGATAGGGGAGACCCAGTACTTC. As protein: CASSMIGETQYF.